The sequence of this T cell receptor beta chain was determined in a study of T-cell memory formation after mild COVID-19. About the research overall: Largely donor-specific TCR clusters were found.

Study results and limitations: CD4+ contracting clones were mainly CM and EM; CD8+ ones, EMRA.

Each CDR3 protein is one row after TCRdb ran MiXCR on the 5' RACE reads. The table includes about 150,000 distinct CDR3 sequences, roughly a quarter detected once. As to this clonotype: Its target is not known.

The germline V gene has CDR1 SGHNT and CDR2 YYREEE (reference sequence). V shed 3 bases and J 5 bases; nucleotides not matched to a gene: 11. This CDR3 is 16 amino acids long. Source material: PBMCs or a T cell subset sorted from them (not recorded which). This chain connects TRBV5-4 to TRBJ2-7; 10 nucleotides align to TRBD2. The sequence derives from an adult woman who had mild COVID-19 (a few samples of this study predate the infection). Cell type and time point are not known. Here the CDR3 DNA reads TGTGCCAGCAGCTCTTCACTAGCGGGATTACGGCACGAGCAGTACTTC. Protein: CASSSSLAGLRHEQYF.